This TCR beta chain was identified during a study of beta chain features in type 1 diabetes. Deletions cut 1 base from V and 1 base from J, with 5 bases between. Germline values: CDR1 SGDLS, CDR2 YYNGEE. There are 13 residues in the CDR3. Since all of the isolated RNA was reverse transcribed, expressed TCRB transcripts were what got sequenced. Clones were sequenced by immunoSEQ multiplex PCR, and TCRdb holds only the in-frame ones, with some missing. The sample yields tens of thousands of clones, about 50% seen once. The clonotype originates from a woman in her 30s in good health. This chain joins TRBV9 and TRBJ1-1; no clear D gene. Sequencing was performed on stem cell memory CD4+ T cells from blood. The CDR3 DNA sequence: TGTGCCAGCAGCGTACTACCGAACACTGAAGCTTTCTTT. Protein: CASSVLPNTEAFF.